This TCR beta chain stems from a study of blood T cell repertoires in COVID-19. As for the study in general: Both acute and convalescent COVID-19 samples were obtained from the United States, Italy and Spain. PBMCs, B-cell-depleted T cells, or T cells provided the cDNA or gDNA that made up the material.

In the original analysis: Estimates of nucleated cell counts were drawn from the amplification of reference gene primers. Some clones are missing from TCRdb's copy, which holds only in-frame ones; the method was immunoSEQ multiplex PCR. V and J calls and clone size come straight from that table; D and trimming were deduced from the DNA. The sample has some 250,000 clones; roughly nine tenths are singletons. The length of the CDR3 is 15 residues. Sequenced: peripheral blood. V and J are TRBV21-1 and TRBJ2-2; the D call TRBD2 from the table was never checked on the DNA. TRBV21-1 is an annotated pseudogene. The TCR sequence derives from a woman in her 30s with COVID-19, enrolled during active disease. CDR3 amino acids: CASSIKGGDTGELFF. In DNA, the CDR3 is TGTGCCAGCAGCATAAAAGGGGGGGACACCGGGGAGCTGTTTTTT.